What follows describes a single T cell receptor (beta chain). Its antigen is unknown. The junction differs from germline at one of its ends, possibly a read error. The library was made by the immunoSEQ multiplex PCR assay. For TCR sequencing, RNA was extracted from every sample and reverse transcribed into cDNA to serve as template. SuperScript III was used to make first-strand cDNA, primed with a 2:1 mix of oligo-dT and random hexamers. Amplification bias was assessed with a synthetic immune receptor repertoire, and residual bias was removed computationally. The paper's processing steps were these. Raw reads were preprocessed to remove errors, and CDR3 was defined by IMGT conventions from the conserved cysteine to phenylalanine. To get clonality, Shannon entropy was normalized by log2 of the number of productive unique TCRs and the result was subtracted from 1. Whether each scalp clone was CD4 or CD8 was inferred by checking scalp TCRbeta sequences against the CD4 and CD8 repertoires from sorted blood. The clones in this table, taken by TCRdb from immuneACCESS, are in-frame only. Not every clone is retained; where verified, under half of the shortfall comes from an unresolved V gene, and the cause of the rest is unknown. That table is the source of V, J and clone size, and D and trimming were worked out from the DNA. A total of roughly 250,000 clones appear in this sample, under 80% of them only once. The top ten constitute roughly 1.2% of the sample.

This sample stems from a study of CD8+ T cells in alopecia areata (dated by TCRdb to 2017 to 2018). About the full investigation: The treated patients, all with moderate-to-severe alopecia areata, were enrolled in an open-label pilot trial of oral tofacitinib given at 5 to 10 mg twice daily. In humans, TCRbeta sequencing was performed on scalp tissue and on sorted CD4+ and CD8+ peripheral blood T cells from healthy controls and from patients with patchy or totalis/universalis alopecia areata. TCRbeta CDR3 regions were amplified by immunoSEQ multiplex PCR with 35 Vbeta forward and 13 Jbeta reverse primers. To study T cell clonal expansion in alopecia areata, the researchers applied high-throughput TCRbeta sequencing to both the C3H/HeJ mouse model and human patients. Tofacitinib was administered for 6 to 18 months, and 6 months of follow-up off drug were then conducted to assess delayed response and recurrence. Tofacitinib-treated patients had biopsies at baseline and at 4 and 24 weeks of treatment, with a later scalp biopsy in several patients. RNA came from the PAXgene miRNA kit for fixed scalp, the miRNeasy kit for PBMCs, and the RNeasy kit for mouse skin. Clonality in the scalp was compared among normal scalp (n=4), patchy alopecia areata scalp (n=8), and alopecia totalis/universalis scalp (n=8).

The intended sense of this specimen's time point label: baseline before oral tofacitinib. Lesional scalp punch biopsies and peripheral blood were collected from alopecia areata patients. PBMCs were separated by density centrifugation and stained for CD3, CD4 and CD8, after which CD4+ and CD8+ T cells were sorted on a FACSAria. What the study reported, not specific to this receptor: Compared with normal scalp, lesional scalp had higher clonality and more expanded CD8+ clones, particularly in alopecia totalis/universalis, a pattern that suggests antigenic drive. Unlike mouse skin, where gammadelta T cells dominate, normal human skin contains resident alphabeta T cells that get sequenced too, which complicates analysis of the scalp TCR repertoire. Compared with mice, TCR sequences shared between patients were less clear, possibly partly because of HLA diversity across the patient population.

This sequence was found in a human donor with alopecia areata. This sample comprised CD4+ T cells sorted from blood, obtained at week 0.

The encoded CDR3 is CASSLDAEDYGYTF. The DNA sequence is given as TGTGCTAGCAGCTTAGATGCAGAAGACTATGGCTACACCTTC. Recombination connected TRBV7-7 to TRBJ1-2, with no reliable assignment of the D segment. The CDR3 spans 14 residues, from the cysteine through the phenylalanine. Just the 42-base CDR3 DNA is kept, in frame starting at base 1. The germline V gene (reference sequence) supplies CDR1 SSHAT and CDR2 FNYEAQ.